These 18 T cell receptor beta chains share one sample of origin, sequenced in a study of CD8+ T cells in alopecia areata. Extracted RNA was reverse transcribed, and the resulting cDNA served as sequencing template. The table came from immunoSEQ multiplex PCR; TCRdb's copy has only in-frame clones and leaves some out. The repertoire holds 80,000 to 95,000 clones, roughly 45% seen once, with more than 15% in the top ten. Stated treatment: oral pan-JAK inhibitor, 5-10 mg twice daily. The source material was CD8+ T cells sorted from blood, sampled at week 24, from a patient treated with tofacitinib. The receptors come from a human donor with alopecia areata.

This clone was counted a few times. The gene calls are TRBV29-1 and TRBJ1-1; D call uncertain. CDR1 SQVTM and CDR2 ANQGSEA come from the germline V gene. The V gene lost 1 base and the J gene lost 5 bases, with 8 bases spanning the gap. The CDR3 length is 12 residues. CDR3 DNA: TGCAGCGTTGAAGGGGGTGGGACTGAAGCTTTCTTT. This codes for CSVEGGGTEAFF. The variable domain in full, with the rest retrieved from reference TRBV29-1 and TRBJ1-1, is SAVISQKPSRDICQRGTSLTIQCQVDSQVTMMFWYRQQPGQSLTLIATANQGSEATYESGFVIDKFPISRPNLTFSTLTVSNMSPEDSSIYLCSVEGGGTEAFFGQGTRLTVV.

The chain joins TRBV30 to TRBJ2-5; 11 bases are a match to TRBD2. J was trimmed by 5 bases and V by 7 bases; bases with no gene match: 24. CDR3 length: 19 residues. Germline V gene sequence: CDR1 GTSNPN, CDR2 SVGIG (reference sequence). CDR3 nucleotide sequence: TGTGCCTCGAAAACGGACAACTTGGGACTAGCGGCCTTGGGGGAGACCCAGTACTTC. Protein product: CASKTDNLGLAALGETQYF.

V gene TRBV19 combines with J gene TRBJ1-5; a weak D match, TRBD1 (6 bases). The CDR3 runs 15 residues. V was trimmed by 2 bases and J by 7 bases, leaving 15 bases between them. Germline CDR1 is LNHDA and CDR2 is SQIVND (reference sequence). This CDR3 is CASSISGGQNQPQHF. CDR3 bases: TGTGCCAGTAGTATATCCGGGGGGCAAAACCAGCCCCAGCATTTT.

The gene calls are TRBV14 and TRBJ1-2, with TRBD1 matching 8 bases. Germline V gene data show CDR1 as SGHDN and CDR2 as FVKESK. The CDR3 totals 17 residues. The V segment lost 1 base and the J segment 0 bases; nucleotides outside the gene matches: 7. The CDR3 protein is CASSQVGTGAPNYGYTF. In DNA form, the CDR3 reads TGTGCCAGCAGCCAAGTGGGGACAGGCGCCCCTAACTATGGCTACACCTTC.

This clone was detected a few times. This chain links TRBV27 with TRBJ2-2; weak D call: TRBD2 (6 bases). The CDR3 runs 14 residues. Between the trimmed V and J ends, which lost 5 bases and 2 bases, there was a span of 9 bases. The germline V gene has CDR1 MNHEY and CDR2 SMNVEV (reference sequence). CDR3 nucleotides: TGTGCCAGCAGTCCGGGACTCAACACCGGGGAGCTGTTTTTT. This codes for CASSPGLNTGELFF.

The CDR3 DNA reads as TGTGCCACCAGCCCTACTCGGGCCGGTGGGTATGGCTACACCTTC. Translation: CATSPTRAGGYGYTF. The chain combines TRBV15 with TRBJ1-2; D is undetermined. The length of the CDR3 is 15 residues. Trimming removed 5 bases at V and 5 bases at J, with 18 bases between. CDR1 is LNHNV and CDR2 is YYDKDF in the germline V gene (reference sequence).

This clone was detected only a few times. The CDR3 nucleotides are TGCGCCAGCAGCCAAGACTGGGGGAAGGAGCCCCAGCATTTT. As protein: CASSQDWGKEPQHF. V gene TRBV4-3 combines with J gene TRBJ1-5, with TRBD1 as a possible D gene (5 bases). Germline V gene lookup returns CDR1 LGHNA and CDR2 YSLEER. V was pared by 0 bases and J by 8 bases, with 11 bases between. The CDR3 has 14 amino acids.

This clone came up a few times. V gene TRBV29-1 combines with J gene TRBJ2-1; 7 bases are a match to TRBD2. The CDR3 sequence is 13 residues long. V shed 4 bases and J 7 bases; nucleotides not matched to a gene: 7. Germline V gene sequence: CDR1 SQVTM, CDR2 ANQGSEA. The DNA of the CDR3 is TGCAGCGTTGGCGTTAGCGGGCTTAATGAGCAGTTCTTC. This gives the protein CSVGVSGLNEQFF.

The V and J genes are TRBV7-9 and TRBJ2-7; D remains ambiguous. This CDR3 region has 15 residues. Germline V gives CDR1 SEHNR, CDR2 FQNEAQ (reference sequence). Trimming took off 1 base at V and 2 bases at J, with 12 bases between the two ends. CDR3 in DNA: TGTGCCAGCAGCTTAGTAGAGAGGAGTACCTACGAGCAGTACTTC. It encodes CASSLVERSTYEQYF. Complete variable domain (other parts from reference TRBV7-9 and TRBJ2-7): DTGVSQNPRHKITKRGQNVTFRCDPISEHNRLYWYRQTLGQGPEFLTYFQNEAQLEKSRLLSDRFSAERPKGSFSTLEIQRTEQGDSAMYLCASSLVERSTYEQYFGPGTRLTVT.

The genes are TRBV4-1 and TRBJ2-7; 9 positions agree with TRBD2. Germline V gene sequence: CDR1 MGHRA, CDR2 YSYEKL. This CDR3 region has 14 residues. V dropped 3 bases and J dropped 5; count of bases not matched to a gene: 5. CDR3 loop: CASSHVAGEDEQYF. CDR3 nucleotides: TGCGCCAGCAGCCATGTAGCGGGAGAGGACGAGCAGTACTTC.

V and J are TRBV21-1 and TRBJ2-7; the table names TRBD2, a call not compared with the DNA. TRBV21-1 counts as a pseudogene. This CDR3 region has 15 residues. The CDR3, as DNA: TGTGCCAGCAGCAAAGAAAGCGGGAGGGACTACGAGCAGTACTTC. Protein sequence: CASSKESGRDYEQYF.

This clone was seen more than once but under ten times. The gene calls are TRBV29-1 and TRBJ2-3, with 12 bases matching TRBD2. Germline V gene data show CDR1 as SQVTM and CDR2 as ANQGSEA. Losses at the gene ends were 6 bases for V and 3 bases for J; bases not matched to a gene: 4. The CDR3 sequence is 14 residues long. The CDR3 region has the DNA TGCAGCGTCCTGACTAGCGGGAGAACAGATACGCAGTATTTT. This codes for CSVLTSGRTDTQYF.

This clone occurred a few times. V usage is TRBV30 and J usage is TRBJ2-7, with TRBD1 matching over 9 bases. V lost 5 bases to trimming and J lost 0 bases; unmatched junction nucleotides: 2. This CDR3 is built from 13 residues. Germline loops: CDR1 GTSNPN, CDR2 SVGIG (reference sequence). The CDR3 protein is CAWGTGLSYEQYF. CDR3 DNA: TGTGCCTGGGGGACAGGGCTCTCCTACGAGCAGTACTTC. Using reference TRBV30 and TRBJ2-7 for the parts outside the CDR3, the full variable domain is SQTIHQWPATLVQPVGSPLSLECTVEGTSNPNLYWYRQAAGRGLQLLFYSVGIGQISSEVPQNLSASRPQDRQFILSSKKLLLSDSGFYLCAWGTGLSYEQYFGPGTRLTVT.

The chain links TRBV7-9 to TRBJ1-2; 7 bases fit TRBD1. CDR1 SEHNR and CDR2 FQNEAQ come from the germline V gene (reference sequence). Losses at the gene ends were 5 bases for V and 4 bases for J; bases not matched to a gene: 10. This CDR3 region has 15 residues. The CDR3 is CASSPGQERGYGYTF. DNA for the CDR3: TGTGCCAGCAGCCCCGGACAGGAAAGGGGCTATGGCTACACCTTC.

V is TRBV12-5 and J is TRBJ2-3, with D uncertain. Germline CDR1 LGHNT, CDR2 FRNRAP. V was trimmed by 1 base and J by 5 bases, leaving 10 bases between them. The CDR3 spans 14 residues. The CDR3 region has the DNA TGTGCTAGTGGTTTGGGCCCAAGTGGAGATACGCAGTATTTT. Protein sequence: CASGLGPSGDTQYF.

This clone was seen only a few times. This rearrangement joins TRBV4-3 to TRBJ2-1; the match to TRBD2 covers 10 bases. CDR1 is LGHNA, CDR2 YSLEER, per germline. The CDR3 length is 17 residues. After removal of 0 bases from V and 4 bases from J, the junction contained 6 bases not matched to a gene. The CDR3 sequence is CASSQEPLAGFYNEQFF. In DNA, the CDR3 is TGCGCCAGCAGCCAAGAGCCACTAGCGGGATTTTACAATGAGCAGTTCTTC.

The CDR3 is CAWRQEPLAKNIQYF. CDR3 nucleotide sequence: TGTGCCTGGAGACAGGAACCCCTAGCCAAAAACATTCAGTACTTC. The chain has TRBV30 and TRBJ2-4; tentative D call: TRBD1 (5 bases). Looked up from germline, CDR1 is GTSNPN and CDR2 is SVGIG (reference sequence). CDR3 length equals 15 residues. V shed 3 bases and J shed 0 bases, with 12 bases lying between them.

The table lists this clone with a few counts. The chain recombines TRBV30 with TRBJ2-7; 8 bases are shared with TRBD2. Germline CDR1 and CDR2: GTSNPN and SVGIG (reference sequence). The CDR3 has 13 residues. J gave up 2 bases and V 2 bases, and 2 bases lay outside the gene matches. CDR3 protein: CAWSPSGPYEQYF. CDR3 bases: TGTGCCTGGAGTCCTAGCGGGCCCTACGAGCAGTACTTC.